Listed here are 27 T cell receptor beta chains from one sample, sequenced in a study of molecular identifiers for immune sequencing clone quantification. Using its own MiXCR run on the PCR reads, TCRdb lists one record per CDR3 protein. The sample has approximately 500,000 distinct CDR3 sequences; 25% are singletons. The material sequenced was naive CD8+ T cells from blood, with Jurkat cell RNA spiked in. Subset described: FACS-sorted CD8+CD4-CCR7+CD45RA+ naive T cells. The source is a human donor in good health. Some libraries in this study had Jurkat cell RNA spiked in.

In regard to this clonotype: This may stem from a read error, because a much larger clone lies one nucleotide away. For the CDR3, the DNA is TGTGCCAGCAGCCGCTACGATGGTAGCGGGAGTTACAAGCAGTACTTC. This codes for CASSRYDGSGSYKQYF. This chain connects TRBV4-2 to TRBJ2-7; TRBD2 matches 9 bases. Losses at the gene ends were 4 bases for V and 8 bases for J; bases not matched to a gene: 15. This CDR3 is built from 16 residues. The germline CDR1 and CDR2 sequences are LGHNA and YNFKEQ.

The chain carries TRBV4-3 and TRBJ2-5; 15 nucleotides line up with TRBD2. The CDR3 contains 17 residues. V was pared by 3 bases and J by 1 base, with 3 bases of the junction left unmatched. Germline CDR1 LGHNA, CDR2 YSLEER. The CDR3 sequence is CASSQGLAGGIQETQYF. In DNA form, the CDR3 reads TGCGCCAGCAGCCAGGGACTAGCGGGGGGAATCCAAGAGACCCAGTACTTC.

On this clonotype: A much bigger clone sits one base away, suggesting this may be a read error. The V call is TRBV4-3, the J call TRBJ2-7; 7 bases are shared with TRBD2. The CDR3 extends over 15 amino acids. CDR1 is LGHNA and CDR2 is YSLEER in the germline V gene. The J segment lost 3 bases and the V segment lost 1 base, leaving 6 bases of the junction unmatched. CDR3 protein: CASSQGRASGYEQYF. CDR3 DNA sequence: TGCGCCAGCAGCCAAGGTCGCGCTAGCGGCTACGAGCAGTACTTC.

The chain is built from TRBV3-1 and TRBJ2-5; no clear D gene. The CDR3 consists of 16 residues. Germline-derived CDR1 and CDR2 are LGHDT and YNNKEL (reference sequence). Trimming removed 3 bases at V and 0 bases at J, with 14 bases between. CDR3 in DNA: TGTGCCAGCAGCCACCTCGACGGGTATCACCAAGAGACCCAGTACTTC. Its protein product is CASSHLDGYHQETQYF.

The chain carries TRBV19 and TRBJ2-7; 8 bases align to TRBD2. From germline, CDR1 is LNHDA and CDR2 SQIVND (reference sequence). The CDR3 covers 15 residues. Trimming removed 6 bases from V and 5 bases from J; junction bases left unmatched: 12. The CDR3 region has the DNA TGTGCCAGTAGCTGGAGACTAGCGCCTGGAAACGAGCAGTACTTC. This encodes CASSWRLAPGNEQYF. The full variable domain, completed using reference TRBV19 and TRBJ2-7, is DGGITQSPKYLFRKEGQNVTLSCEQNLNHDAMYWYRQDPGQGLRLIYYSQIVNDFQKGDIAEGYSVSREKKESFPLTVTSAQKNPTAFYLCASSWRLAPGNEQYFGPGTRLTVT.

With respect to this clonotype: This may stem from a read error, because a much larger clone lies one nucleotide away. No conserved phenylalanine or tryptophan ends this CDR3, so it is likely a read error. The chain has TRBV7-9 and TRBJ2-3; tentatively, D is TRBD1 (6 bases). The CDR3 contains 15 residues. V was clipped by 5 bases and J by 2 bases, with 14 bases between them. CDR1 SEHNR and CDR2 FQNEAQ come from the germline V gene (reference sequence). The CDR3 here is CASSHRQDATDTQYL. The CDR3 DNA is TGTGCCAGCAGCCATAGACAGGATGCCACAGATACGCAGTATCTT.

This clonotype has only one observation. Its ends do not fully match the called genes, so a read error is possible. V and J are TRBV7-7 and TRBJ2-1, with a possible D match to TRBD2 (5 bases). This CDR3 is 16 amino acids long. The germline gives CDR1 SSHAT, CDR2 FNYEAQ (reference sequence). The CDR3 DNA follows: TGTGCTAGCAGCTCCTATCCGGGAAGCTCCTACAATGGGCAGTTCTTC. It yields the protein CASSSYPGSSYNGQFF.

This clonotype has more than one count but fewer than ten. This chain links TRBV25-1 with TRBJ2-7; 13 positions agree with TRBD2. The CDR3 is 17 amino acids. With V trimmed by 5 bases and J by 2 bases, 9 bases remained unmatched. Germline V gives CDR1 MGHDK, CDR2 SYGVNS. CDR3 coding DNA: TGTGCCAGCAGTCCCCCCGGGGGACTAGCGGGGACCTACGAGCAGTACTTC. This encodes CASSPPGGLAGTYEQYF.

The chain recombines TRBV28 with TRBJ1-1, with a tentative D call TRBD1 (5 bases). The CDR3 has 15 residues. Germline CDR1 is MDHEN and CDR2 is SYDVKM. Deletions cut 4 bases from V and 0 bases from J, with 12 bases between. CDR3 protein: CASSSRQRMNTEAFF. The CDR3 nucleotides read TGTGCCAGCAGTTCCCGACAGAGGATGAACACTGAAGCTTTCTTT. Based on the CDR3 plus reference TRBV28 and TRBJ1-1, the full variable domain is DVKVTQSSRYLVKRTGEKVFLECVQDMDHENMFWYRQDPGLGLRLIYFSYDVKMKEKGDIPEGYSVSREKKERFSLILESASTNQTSMYLCASSSRQRMNTEAFFGQGTRLTVV.

This clonotype has just a few counts. The J gene is TRBJ2-1, the V gene TRBV7-9, with TRBD2 as a possible D gene (5 bases). The germline V and J ends were trimmed by 4 bases and 4 bases, with 20 bases remaining between them. The CDR3 runs 17 residues. Germline V gene sequence: CDR1 SEHNR, CDR2 FQNEAQ (reference sequence). CDR3 DNA: TGTGCCAGCAGCTCATTAGGAGGTTCATCCAAATACAATGAGCAGTTCTTC. Translated, it gives CASSSLGGSSKYNEQFF.

This sequence joins TRBV4-1 and TRBJ1-5; D gene ambiguous. V lost 1 base, J lost 5 bases, and 12 bases lay in between. There are 15 residues in the CDR3. The germline gives CDR1 MGHRA, CDR2 YSYEKL. The CDR3 protein is CASSQVIRADQPQHF. The CDR3 DNA is TGCGCCAGCAGCCAAGTTATAAGAGCAGATCAGCCCCAGCATTTT.

The V and J genes are TRBV5-6 and TRBJ2-1, with D unresolved. The germline V and J ends were trimmed by 5 bases and 1 base, with 16 bases remaining between them. The length of the CDR3 is 16 residues. Germline values: CDR1 SGHDT, CDR2 YYEEEE. CDR3 DNA sequence: TGTGCCAGCAGGCCGACTTTGATTGGGTCCTACAATGAGCAGTTCTTC. As protein: CASRPTLIGSYNEQFF.

In its sample, this clonotype was seen once. A much larger clone is a single base away; this may be a read error. This sequence joins TRBV30 and TRBJ2-7; possible D gene TRBD2, 6 bases. The CDR3 has 11 amino acids. Germline V gene data show CDR1 as GTSNPN and CDR2 as SVGIG (reference sequence). The CDR3: CAWGVDGEEYF. For the CDR3, the DNA is TGTGCCTGGGGTGTAGACGGGGAGGAGTACTTC.

The gene calls are TRBV27 and TRBJ2-3, with 7 bases fitting TRBD1. The V gene's germline CDR1 is MNHEY and CDR2 SMNVEV (reference sequence). J lost 1 base, V lost 2 bases, and 0 bases had no gene match. The CDR3 is made up of 14 amino acids. DNA for the CDR3: TGTGCCAGCAGTTTACAGGGGGGCACAGATACGCAGTATTTT. Translation gives CASSLQGGTDTQYF.

As for this clonotype: Just one base apart from a much larger clone, this may be a read error. This chain links TRBV19 with TRBJ2-3, with D possibly being TRBD1 or TRBD2 (6 bases each). Germline V CDR1 and CDR2: LNHDA, SQIVND (reference sequence). There are 16 residues in the CDR3. The chain's CDR3 is CASPRRAGRRTATQYF. Here the CDR3 DNA reads TGTGCCAGCCCACGAAGGGCAGGGAGGAGGACAGCTACGCAGTATTTT.

Comments on this clonotype: This could be a read error, since a much larger clone is one nucleotide away. This chain uses TRBV7-8 with TRBJ1-4; no clear D gene. The CDR3 runs 15 residues. Per the germline V gene, CDR1 is SGHVS and CDR2 is FQNEAQ. The CDR3 here is CASSLYGATDEKLFF. The DNA of the CDR3 is TGTGCCAGCAGCTTATACGGCGCAACTGATGAAAAACTGTTTTTT.

This clonotype was counted a single time. This may come from a read error, since a much larger clone is one base off. The chain links TRBV20-1 to TRBJ2-7; 9 bases align to TRBD2. The J segment lost 5 bases and the V segment lost 4 bases, leaving 12 bases of the junction unmatched. Germline V gene sequence: CDR1 DFQATT, CDR2 SNEGSKA (reference sequence). The CDR3 spans 15 residues. DNA of the CDR3: TGCAGTGCTAAAGATCGAGGACTAGCGAGGGACGAGCAGTACTTC. Protein sequence: CSAKDRGLARDEQYF.

The chain is built from TRBV4-3 and TRBJ2-3, with 12 bases identical to TRBD1. CDR1 is LGHNA, CDR2 YSLEER, per germline. V trimming: 1 base; J trimming: 3 bases; junction bases outside the gene matches: 20. CDR3 length: 22 amino acids. CDR3 in amino acids: CASSQAAPRPGTGGWRTDTQYF. In DNA, the CDR3 is TGCGCCAGCAGCCAAGCCGCGCCGCGTCCCGGGACAGGGGGCTGGAGGACAGATACGCAGTATTTT.

The count of this clonotype is one. At one end, the junction sequence differs from germline, possibly due to a read error. The V and J genes are TRBV6-2 or TRBV6-3 and TRBJ2-3; D is perhaps TRBD1 or TRBD2 (6 bases each). CDR1 and CDR2 (germline): MNHEY, SVGEGT. This CDR3 is 15 amino acids long. CDR3 coding DNA: TGTGCCAGCCTAAACCCGGGGGCCTACACAAATACGCAGTATTTT. Amino acids: CASLNPGAYTNTQYF.

This sequence joins TRBV9 and TRBJ2-7, with 8 bases lining up with TRBD2. The CDR3 contains 15 residues. After removal of 1 base from V and 5 bases from J, the junction contained 8 bases not matched to a gene. Germline V gene lookup returns CDR1 SGDLS and CDR2 YYNGEE. The CDR3: CASSVRGGNSDEQYF. The DNA of the CDR3 is TGTGCCAGCAGCGTACGGGGGGGCAATAGCGACGAGCAGTACTTC.

Worth noting for this clonotype: The junction and the germline gene differ at one end; a read error may be behind it. The chain uses TRBV28 and TRBJ2-7; 10 bases are shared with TRBD2. This CDR3 is built from 15 residues. Germline values: CDR1 MDHEN, CDR2 SYDVKM. The CDR3 loop is CVSSFLTSGNYEQYF. For the CDR3, the DNA is TGTGTCAGCAGTTTTTTAACTAGCGGGAACTACGAGCAGTACTTC.

The count of this clonotype is one. A clone one base away is much larger, so this may be a read error. The chain links TRBV29-1 to TRBJ1-3; no reliable D call. This CDR3 contains 11 residues. CDR1 SQVTM and CDR2 ANQGSEA come from the germline V gene. In DNA form, the CDR3 reads TGCAGCGTTGGGGCTGGACACACCATATATTTT. It encodes CSVGAGHTIYF.

As to this clonotype: Since the CDR3 does not end with the conserved phenylalanine or tryptophan, this likely comes from a read error. J is TRBJ2-5 and V is TRBV19; D perhaps matches TRBD1 (5 bases). The CDR3 consists of 15 residues. Trimming stripped 6 bases from V and 0 bases from J, with 14 bases between. Germline assignment: CDR1 LNHDA and CDR2 SQIVND (reference sequence). CDR3 sequence: CASSPSTEHQETQYL. The CDR3, as DNA: TGTGCCAGTAGCCCATCGACAGAGCACCAAGAGACCCAGTACCTC.

This clonotype came up many times. CDR3 residues: CASSSSRAREDTQYF. The CDR3 region has the DNA TGTGCCAGCAGCTCCTCTAGAGCGCGGGAAGATACGCAGTATTTT. This chain connects TRBV7-8 to TRBJ2-3, with D possibly being TRBD2 (6 bases). Trimming removed 4 bases at V and 5 bases at J, with 16 bases between. The CDR3 runs to 15 residues. CDR1 SGHVS and CDR2 FQNEAQ come from the germline V gene.

This clonotype turned up a few times. The V gene is TRBV12-3 or TRBV12-4, the J gene TRBJ1-1, with TRBD1 identical over 9 bases. J was trimmed by 5 bases and V by 5 bases; bases with no gene match: 9. The CDR3 is 15 residues long. CDR3 DNA sequence: TGTGCCAGCAGTCCTTCGGGACAGGGCGCTACTGAAGCTTTCTTT. This codes for CASSPSGQGATEAFF.

In its sample, this clonotype was seen many times. The chain uses TRBV4-1 and TRBJ1-2; tentative D call: TRBD1 (5 bases). The CDR3 consists of 13 residues. CDR1 is MGHRA, CDR2 YSYEKL, per germline. Trimming shortened V by 6 bases and J by 6 bases, and 14 bases separated the two germline ends. CDR3 protein: CASSEIRGDGYTF. CDR3 DNA sequence: TGCGCCAGCAGTGAGATAAGAGGGGATGGCTACACCTTC.

V usage is TRBV27 and J usage is TRBJ2-4; 9 bases are a match to TRBD1. The CDR3 totals 15 residues. The germline V gene encodes CDR1 MNHEY and CDR2 SMNVEV (reference sequence). The ends lost 6 bases at V and 4 bases at J; junction bases unmatched: 7. The DNA of the CDR3 is TGTGCCAGCAGCCGCCTAGGGACAGGGAAAAACATTCAGTACTTC. It is translated as CASSRLGTGKNIQYF.